The next 30 T cell receptor beta chains were all read from a single sample in a study of T cells in Graves' hyperthyroidism and ophthalmopathy. Researchers amplified the TCR beta CDR3 regions from RNA transcripts. The HTBI primer set served for first-round RT-PCR of the TCR CDR3. TCRdb ran MiXCR on the multiplex PCR reads and lists one entry per CDR3 protein. The table shows approximately 690,000 distinct CDR3 sequences, with approximately 14% occurring only once. The sequencing input was blood. The receptors shown here come from a woman aged 50 to 65 with Graves' ophthalmopathy.

Remarks on this clonotype: A much more abundant neighbour one base away suggests this may be a read error. V is TRBV6-1 and J is TRBJ2-1; D is possibly TRBD2 (6 bases). The germline CDR1 and CDR2 sequences are MNHNS and SASEGT. There are 16 residues in the CDR3. The DNA of the CDR3 is TGTGCCAGCAGTCCTACCAGTGGCGGGGCCTGGAATGAGCAGCTCTTC. It encodes CASSPTSGGAWNEQLF.

This clonotype has a count of ten or more. The V gene is TRBV7-9, the J gene TRBJ2-1, with unresolved D. This CDR3 is built from 14 residues. V was trimmed by 9 bases and J by 8 bases, leaving 20 bases between them. Germline CDR1 reads SEHNR; CDR2 reads FQNEAQ (reference sequence). The CDR3 here is CASLSRATFDEQFF. The CDR3 DNA reads as TGTGCCAGTCTCTCGCGTGCCACCTTCGATGAGCAGTTCTTC.

This clonotype was found many times. The rearrangement joins TRBV27 to TRBJ2-5; 10 bases line up with TRBD1. Germline lookup yields CDR1 MNHEY and CDR2 SMNVEV (reference sequence). This CDR3 comprises 19 residues. V lost 5 bases to trimming and J lost 2 bases; unmatched junction nucleotides: 17. The CDR3 reads CASSQEGRQGAPEQETQYF. CDR3 nucleotides: TGTGCCAGCAGTCAAGAGGGCCGACAGGGGGCGCCGGAGCAAGAGACCCAGTACTTC.

Ten or more counts support this clonotype. The chain is built from TRBV20-1 and TRBJ2-1; D possibly corresponds to TRBD2 (5 bases). Germline V lookup: CDR1 DFQATT, CDR2 SNEGSKA (reference sequence). V gave up 3 bases and J gave up 4 bases, with 16 bases separating them. The CDR3 sequence is 15 residues long. Here the CDR3 DNA reads TGCAGTGCTAGCCTGCAGCGGACCTTATACAATGAGCAGTTCTTC. Encoded protein: CSASLQRTLYNEQFF.

This clonotype was observed a handful of times. One junction end does not reproduce the germline sequence, and a read error may be involved. The V and J genes are TRBV29-1 and TRBJ1-1; no definite D call. In germline, CDR1 is SQVTM, CDR2 ANQGSEA. The CDR3 is 12 residues long. The CDR3 nucleotides are TGCAGCGTTGGAGTAACAAACACTGAAACTTTCTTT. Protein sequence: CSVGVTNTETFF.

This clonotype was counted at least ten times. J is TRBJ2-5 and V is TRBV7-8, with D possibly matching TRBD1 (6 bases). Trimming stripped 3 bases from V and 2 bases from J, with 16 bases between. The germline gives CDR1 SGHVS, CDR2 FQNEAQ. This CDR3 is built from 16 residues. The DNA for the CDR3 is TGTGCCAGCAGCTTTTCGCAGGGGCGAGGACAAGAGACCCAGTACTTC. Translated: CASSFSQGRGQETQYF.

To note about this clonotype: Possible read error: a much larger clone is one base away. The genes are TRBV7-2 and TRBJ2-7, with D perhaps TRBD2 (5 bases). The ends were cut back, 5 bases at V and 6 bases at J, with 17 bases in the middle. The CDR3 length is 14 residues. Per the germline V gene, CDR1 is SGHTA and CDR2 is FQGNSA. The CDR3 nucleotides read TGTGCCAGCAGCATAAAGCGGAGCAACTGCGAGCAGTACTTC. Protein sequence: CASSIKRSNCEQYF.

Worth noting for this clonotype: A much larger clone lies one base from this, so it may be a read error. The V call is TRBV7-9, the J call TRBJ1-6; unclear D gene. There are 15 residues in the CDR3. Germline CDR1 reads SEHNR; CDR2 reads FQNEAQ (reference sequence). Here the CDR3 DNA reads TGTGCCAGCAGCCCCGGGTCCATCTATAATTCACCCCTCCGCTTT. Amino acids: CASSPGSIYNSPLRF. Looking up the rest from reference TRBV7-9 and TRBJ1-6 gives the full variable domain: DTGVSQNPRHKITKRGQNVTFRCDPISEHNRLYWYRQTLGQGPEFLTYFQNEAQLEKSRLLSDRFSAERPKGSFSTLEIQRTEQGDSAMYLCASSPGSIYNSPLRFGNGTRLTVT.

This clonotype was counted many times. CDR3 bases: TGTGCCAGTAGGAGCGGTTTGACCACCGGGGAGCTGTTTTTT. Translation gives CASRSGLTTGELFF. V and J are TRBV11-2 and TRBJ2-2; weak D call: TRBD2 (5 bases). Germline CDR1 reads SGHAT; CDR2 reads FQNNGV. The length of the CDR3 is 14 residues. V was clipped by 9 bases and J by 4 bases, with 15 bases between them.

This clonotype was detected ten times or more. The J gene is TRBJ2-4, the V gene TRBV28; either TRBD1 or TRBD2 may supply D (6 bases each). The germline V gene encodes CDR1 MDHEN and CDR2 SYDVKM. The CDR3 has 15 residues. With 3 bases removed from V and 1 base from J, the gap between germline ends came to 10 bases. The CDR3 loop reads CASSFLGGAKNIQYF. The CDR3 DNA follows: TGTGCCAGCAGTTTTTTGGGGGGCGCCAAAAACATTCAGTACTTC. The full variable domain, its missing parts supplied by reference TRBV28 and TRBJ2-4, is DVKVTQSSRYLVKRTGEKVFLECVQDMDHENMFWYRQDPGLGLRLIYFSYDVKMKEKGDIPEGYSVSREKKERFSLILESASTNQTSMYLCASSFLGGAKNIQYFGAGTRLSVL.

This clonotype was seen ten or more times. The V gene is TRBV27, the J gene TRBJ1-3; 8 bases fit TRBD1. The germline V gene encodes CDR1 MNHEY and CDR2 SMNVEV (reference sequence). J lost 2 bases, V lost 2 bases, and 2 bases had no gene match. The CDR3 is 15 amino acids. The CDR3 here is CASSLRTGTGNTIYF. The CDR3 DNA follows: TGTGCCAGCAGTTTACGGACAGGGACTGGAAACACCATATATTTT.

V usage is TRBV24-1 and J usage is TRBJ1-2, with 7 bases aligning to TRBD1. Germline values: CDR1 KGHDR, CDR2 SFDVKD. The CDR3 is made up of 14 amino acids. V lost 7 bases, J lost 4 bases, and 8 bases stayed unmatched. CDR3 nucleotides: TGTGCCACCAGGGGGACAGACGAGTCCTATGGCTACACCTTC. Protein product: CATRGTDESYGYTF.

V is TRBV28 and J is TRBJ1-1; D not certain. The CDR3 has 12 residues. CDR1 is MDHEN, CDR2 SYDVKM, per germline. V lost 7 bases and J lost 4, with 10 bases in between. CDR3 coding DNA: TGTGCCAGCACCTCTCAGGCCACTGAAGCTTTCTTT. Translating gives CASTSQATEAFF.

The chain joins TRBV4-1 to TRBJ1-2; no clear D gene. Trimming took 4 bases from V and 6 from J, leaving 18 bases between them. The CDR3 runs 15 residues. CDR1 is MGHRA, CDR2 YSYEKL, per germline. Here the CDR3 reads CASSLLFGVPNGYTF. CDR3 bases: TGCGCCAGCAGCCTGTTGTTTGGCGTACCCAATGGCTACACCTTC.

Many counts were recorded for this clonotype. The chain links TRBV4-1 to TRBJ2-5; D not resolved. The V and J ends lost 2 bases and 5 bases respectively, with 9 bases between them. This CDR3 region has 13 residues. CDR1 MGHRA and CDR2 YSYEKL come from the germline V gene. CDR3 residues: CASSQKTSETQYF. CDR3 bases: TGCGCCAGCAGCCAAAAGACATCTGAGACCCAGTACTTC.

The chain couples TRBV19 to TRBJ2-5, with 8 bases lining up with TRBD2. The ends lost 8 bases at V and 0 bases at J; junction bases unmatched: 5. The CDR3 length is 14 residues. Germline CDR1 reads LNHDA; CDR2 reads SQIVND (reference sequence). The CDR3 region is CASSPLADQETQYF. The DNA of the CDR3 is TGTGCCAGTTCCCCACTAGCGGACCAAGAGACCCAGTACTTC.

This clonotype was counted ten times or more. The chain combines TRBV27 with TRBJ1-2; unclear D gene. The CDR3 length is 14 residues. V dropped 3 bases and J dropped 2 bases, with 10 bases sitting between them. CDR1 MNHEY and CDR2 SMNVEV come from the germline V gene (reference sequence). CDR3 in amino acids: CASSFRVGNYGYTF. CDR3 nucleotides: TGTGCCAGCAGTTTCCGGGTAGGGAACTATGGCTACACCTTC.

The sample holds a few counts of this clonotype. V and J are TRBV19 and TRBJ2-2, with D possibly being TRBD1 (5 bases). CDR1 is LNHDA, CDR2 SQIVND, per germline (reference sequence). The CDR3 runs to 15 residues. V gave up 6 bases and J gave up 1 base, with 12 bases separating them. CDR3: CASSPSTGNTGELFF. The CDR3 nucleotides are TGTGCCAGTAGCCCCTCTACAGGGAACACCGGGGAGCTGTTTTTT.

CDR3 residues: CASSQERDPLNYEQYF. CDR3 DNA: TGTGCCAGCAGTCAGGAGCGGGACCCTCTCAACTACGAGCAGTACTTC. This rearrangement joins TRBV5-4 to TRBJ2-7, with 7 bases aligning to TRBD2. The CDR3 has 16 residues. Germline CDR1 and CDR2: SGHNT and YYREEE (reference sequence). Trimming cost V 5 bases and J 3 bases; bases outside gene matches: 14.

The genes are TRBV12-3 or TRBV12-4 and TRBJ2-1; TRBD1 aligns across 10 bases. V lost 7 bases, J lost 9 bases, and 12 bases stayed unmatched. This CDR3 comprises 15 residues. CDR3 residues: CASTPTGGLRGEQFF. The CDR3 DNA is TGTGCCAGCACCCCGACAGGGGGCCTTCGTGGTGAGCAGTTCTTC.

Remarks on this clonotype: A read error may be the cause here, since a much bigger clone is one base away. The J gene is TRBJ1-4, the V gene TRBV27; D remains unclear. Germline CDR1 and CDR2: MNHEY and SMNVEV (reference sequence). The CDR3 is 16 amino acids. CDR3 DNA sequence: TGTGCCAGCATAGCTGGGGTACCCGGTCGGGGTGAAAGACTGTTTTTT. It encodes CASIAGVPGRGERLFF. The whole variable domain, filled in from reference TRBV27 and TRBJ1-4, reads EAQVTQNPRYLITVTGKKLTVTCSQNMNHEYMSWYRQDPGLGLRQIYYSMNVEVTDKGDVPEGYKVSRKEKRNFPLILESPSPNQTSLYFCASIAGVPGRGERLFFGSGTQLSVL.

This clonotype was seen repeatedly, ten times or more. The chain carries TRBV11-2 and TRBJ2-3; D is uncertain. The germline V gene encodes CDR1 SGHAT and CDR2 FQNNGV. The ends were cut back, 6 bases at V and 0 bases at J, with 7 bases in the middle. The CDR3 has 13 amino acids. The chain's CDR3 is CASRSSSTDTQYF. In DNA form, the CDR3 reads TGTGCCAGCAGGTCTAGTAGCACAGATACGCAGTATTTT.

This clonotype was counted ten times or more. V gene TRBV12-3 or TRBV12-4 combines with J gene TRBJ1-2; D might be TRBD1 (6 bases). V shed 6 bases and J shed 8 bases, with 16 bases lying between them. The CDR3 covers 13 residues. CDR3 sequence reads: CASSLQGGSGYTF. In DNA, the CDR3 is TGTGCCAGCAGCCTACAGGGAGGCTCGGGCTACACCTTC.

Concerning this clonotype: A read error is possible here, since a much larger clone lies one base away. The chain has TRBV5-7 and TRBJ1-5; TRBD1 matches 8 bases. TRBV5-7 is classed as an ORF, of uncertain function. V dropped 0 bases and J dropped 0; count of bases not matched to a gene: 8. The CDR3 is 18 residues long. As DNA, the CDR3 is TGTGCCAGCAGCTTGGCGGGACAGGCCAGATATAGCAATCAGCCCCAGCATTTT. Translated: CASSLAGQARYSNQPQHF.

Only a few counts were recorded for this clonotype. At one boundary the junction diverges from the germline segment, which might be a read error. The rearrangement joins TRBV5-6 to TRBJ2-7; perhaps TRBD2 as D (7 bases). The CDR3 has 14 residues. Germline CDR1 reads SGHDT; CDR2 reads YYEEEE. The CDR3 protein is CDSSLGGGLHEQYF. CDR3 bases: TGTGACAGCAGCTTGGGAGGGGGTCTTCACGAGCAGTACTTC.

This clonotype was observed at least ten times. The gene calls are TRBV5-8 and TRBJ2-7; 9 bases fit TRBD2. The V segment lost 0 bases and the J segment 3 bases; nucleotides outside the gene matches: 4. CDR3 length: 15 amino acids. Germline V CDR1 and CDR2: SGHTS, YDEGEE. CDR3 region: CASSLAGTSYYEQYF. As DNA, the CDR3 is TGTGCCAGCAGCTTGGCCGGGACTAGCTACTACGAGCAGTACTTC.

Regarding this clonotype: A clone one base away is much larger, so this may be a read error. The CDR3 DNA reads TGTGCCACCAGCGCCGTTGCGGGCACCGGGGAGCTGTTTTTT. Translating gives CATSAVAGTGELFF. The V call is TRBV15, the J call TRBJ2-2, with a weak D call TRBD2 (5 bases). The germline CDR1 and CDR2 sequences are LNHNV and YYDKDF (reference sequence). The CDR3 is 14 amino acids. V lost 5 bases, J lost 4 bases, and 11 bases lay in between.

Points on this clonotype: The CDR3 does not close with the conserved phenylalanine or tryptophan, likely indicating a read error. This chain connects TRBV9 to TRBJ1-1; 7 positions agree with TRBD1. CDR1 is SGDLS, CDR2 YYNGEE, per germline. The CDR3 sequence is 13 residues long. After removal of 3 bases from V and 3 bases from J, the junction contained 2 bases not matched to a gene. CDR3 residues: CASSAGQHTEAFL. In DNA form, the CDR3 reads TGTGCCAGCAGCGCGGGACAGCACACTGAAGCTTTCCTT.

Comment on this clonotype: This could be a read error, since a much larger clone is one nucleotide away. The chain has TRBV7-3 and TRBJ2-2, with TRBD1 matching over 7 bases. Germline CDR1 is SGHTA and CDR2 is FQGTGA. V lost 5 bases and J lost 10; bases outside the gene matches: 10. This CDR3 spans 14 amino acids. The CDR3 DNA follows: TGTGCCAGCAGCCGGGACAGTAAATCCGTGGAGCTGTTTTTT. It codes for CASSRDSKSVELFF.

This sequence joins TRBV20-1 and TRBJ2-7, with TRBD2 identical over 11 bases. V shed 6 bases and J 5 bases; nucleotides not matched to a gene: 6. Germline loops: CDR1 DFQATT, CDR2 SNEGSKA (reference sequence). The CDR3 contains 13 residues. CDR3 sequence reads: CSALLAGVDEQYF. Written as DNA, the CDR3 is TGCAGTGCCTTACTAGCGGGAGTTGACGAGCAGTACTTC.